The 22 T cell receptor beta chains listed next were all sequenced from one sample in a study of cytomegalovirus exposure and HLA in healthy donors. The study ran its PCR with 60 Vbeta and 13 Jbeta primers. Profiled with immunoSEQ multiplex PCR; TCRdb holds only in-frame clones, not every one. The profile shows roughly 140,000 clones, 79% of them singletons. The sample was PBMCs. Receptors were obtained from a man aged 45-60 years in good health and CMV-seropositive.

The rearrangement links TRBV11-2 to TRBJ2-7; perhaps TRBD1 as D (5 bases). V lost 1 base, J lost 2 bases, and 9 bases lay in between. The CDR3 has 14 amino acids. CDR1 is SGHAT, CDR2 FQNNGV, per germline. CDR3 DNA sequence: TGTGCCAGCAGCTTAGGCAGGGTTGCCTACGAGCAGTACTTC. Translation gives CASSLGRVAYEQYF.

This chain uses TRBV5-4 with TRBJ2-5, with 12 bases lining up with TRBD2. CDR3 length: 15 amino acids. V was pared by 3 bases and J by 9 bases, with 9 bases of the junction left unmatched. Germline V gene sequence: CDR1 SGHNT, CDR2 YYREEE (reference sequence). As DNA, the CDR3 is TGTGCCAGCAGCTGGACTAGCGGGGCCGGGGGGGCCCAGTACTTC. Amino acid sequence: CASSWTSGAGGAQYF.

The chain combines TRBV28 with TRBJ1-6; 8 bases are shared with TRBD1. The CDR3 runs to 13 residues. The ends lost 11 bases at V and 9 bases at J; junction bases unmatched: 9. CDR1 and CDR2 (germline): MDHEN, SYDVKM. The chain's CDR3 is CAGGQGNFSPLHF. The CDR3 DNA sequence: TGTGCCGGCGGACAGGGCAACTTTTCACCCCTCCACTTT.

In this sample, this clone turned up a few times. This chain uses TRBV18 with TRBJ2-3; 13 nucleotides align to TRBD2. Germline-derived CDR1 and CDR2 are KGHSH and LQKENI. This CDR3 comprises 15 residues. V lost 5 bases and J lost 5; bases outside the gene matches: 4. The CDR3 spells CASSSGLAGIDTQYF. CDR3 bases: TGTGCCAGCTCATCGGGACTAGCGGGAATAGATACGCAGTATTTT.

In nucleotides, the CDR3 is TGTGCCAGCAGTTTAAGCGGGACAGGGGACGGCATTCAGTACTTC. This translates into CASSLSGTGDGIQYF. V and J are TRBV28 and TRBJ2-4; 10 bases are a match to TRBD1. The germline CDR1 and CDR2 sequences are MDHEN and SYDVKM. V was clipped by 2 bases and J by 9 bases; unmatched bases: 7. There are 15 residues in the CDR3.

The CDR3 protein is CASSYDGTSEKLFF. The DNA for the CDR3 is TGTGCCAGCAGCTATGACGGGACAAGTGAAAAACTGTTTTTT. The J gene is TRBJ1-4, the V gene TRBV5-4, with D maybe TRBD1 (6 bases). The CDR3 runs 14 residues. Trimming took 3 bases from V and 7 from J, leaving 13 bases between them. The germline V gene has CDR1 SGHNT and CDR2 YYREEE (reference sequence). Full variable domain (missing parts from reference TRBV5-4 and TRBJ1-4): ETGVTQSPTHLIKTRGQQVTLRCSSQSGHNTVSWYQQALGQGPQFIFQYYREEENGRGNFPPRFSGLQFPNYSSELNVNALELDDSALYLCASSYDGTSEKLFFGSGTQLSVL.

This rearrangement joins TRBV6-5 to TRBJ2-1; D ambiguous. This CDR3 has 14 amino acids. Deletions cut 2 bases from V and 3 bases from J, with 8 bases between. Per the germline V gene, CDR1 is MNHEY and CDR2 is SVGAGI. The CDR3 nucleotides read TGTGCCAGCAGTTACCGAGACATCTACAATGAGCAGTTCTTC. This translates into CASSYRDIYNEQFF.

V and J are TRBV9 and TRBJ2-6; D perhaps matches TRBD2 (5 bases). Deletions cut 4 bases from V and 1 base from J, with 9 bases between. The CDR3 extends over 15 amino acids. CDR1 SGDLS and CDR2 YYNGEE come from the germline V gene. CDR3 loop: CASSPGDSGANVLTF. In nucleotides, the CDR3 is TGTGCCAGCAGCCCCGGGGATTCTGGGGCCAACGTCCTGACTTTC.

The chain combines TRBV29-1 with TRBJ2-7; no reliable D call. Germline CDR1 SQVTM, CDR2 ANQGSEA. Trimming removed 4 bases at V and 6 bases at J, with 16 bases between. CDR3 length: 13 residues. As DNA, the CDR3 is TGCAGCGTTGTAGGCACAGCCTTCCCCGAGCAGTACTTC. It encodes CSVVGTAFPEQYF.

This chain uses TRBV14 with TRBJ1-2, with D unresolved. From germline, CDR1 is SGHDN and CDR2 FVKESK. The ends were cut back, 4 bases at V and 2 bases at J, with 8 bases in the middle. The CDR3 covers 13 residues. CDR3: CASSREINYGYTF. As DNA, the CDR3 is TGTGCCAGCAGCCGAGAAATAAACTATGGCTACACCTTC.

The chain links TRBV9 to TRBJ1-2, with 10 positions matching TRBD1. Trimming at V came to 3 bases and at J to 4 bases, leaving 3 bases not matched to a gene. Germline lookup yields CDR1 SGDLS and CDR2 YYNGEE. The length of the CDR3 is 14 residues. The DNA for the CDR3 is TGTGCCAGCAGCGAGGGACAGGGGACCTATGGCTACACCTTC. Its translation: CASSEGQGTYGYTF.

This clone appeared a few times. CDR3 protein: CASSGTGTPPQHF. For the CDR3, the DNA is TGTGCCAGTAGTGGGACCGGGACACCTCCCCAGCATTTT. The chain employs TRBV19 and TRBJ1-5; D might be TRBD1 (6 bases). V shed 5 bases and J shed 10 bases, with 15 bases lying between them. This CDR3 comprises 13 residues. Germline CDR1 is LNHDA and CDR2 is SQIVND (reference sequence).

The rearrangement uses TRBV7-2 and TRBJ2-5; TRBD1 aligns across 9 bases. The CDR3 is 15 amino acids. The V and J ends lost 0 bases and 5 bases, in that order; junction bases with no gene match: 4. Germline V gene data show CDR1 as SGHTA and CDR2 as FQGNSA. In DNA, the CDR3 is TGTGCCAGCAGCTTAGCTAGGGACAGGGCCGAGACCCAGTACTTC. Translated, it gives CASSLARDRAETQYF.

The V call is TRBV6-6, the J call TRBJ2-3; D gene ambiguous. V was cut by 7 bases and J by 3 bases, with 11 bases left in between. The V gene's germline CDR1 is MNHNY and CDR2 SVGAGI (reference sequence). This CDR3 region has 13 residues. The CDR3: CASNLELTDTQYF. In DNA, the CDR3 is TGTGCCAGCAATCTTGAGTTGACAGATACGCAGTATTTT.

This clone was seen a handful of times. The chain recombines TRBV19 with TRBJ1-1; D uncertain. The germline gives CDR1 LNHDA, CDR2 SQIVND (reference sequence). There are 16 residues in the CDR3. V gave up 0 bases and J gave up 0 bases, with 11 bases separating them. The CDR3 bases are TGTGCCAGTAGTATAGATTATGGAGGGTTGAACACTGAAGCTTTCTTT. It yields the protein CASSIDYGGLNTEAFF. The full variable domain, in which reference TRBV19 and TRBJ1-1 provide the parts outside the CDR3, is DGGITQSPKYLFRKEGQNVTLSCEQNLNHDAMYWYRQDPGQGLRLIYYSQIVNDFQKGDIAEGYSVSREKKESFPLTVTSAQKNPTAFYLCASSIDYGGLNTEAFFGQGTRLTVV.

This chain joins TRBV7-3 and TRBJ2-3; D possibly corresponds to TRBD2 (6 bases). Between the trimmed V and J ends, which lost 5 bases and 1 base, there was a span of 10 bases. Looked up from germline, CDR1 is SGHTA and CDR2 is FQGTGA. This CDR3 has 14 residues. The CDR3 here is CASSPSGGTDTQYF. The CDR3 DNA reads as TGTGCCAGCAGCCCGTCGGGGGGCACAGATACGCAGTATTTT.

V usage is TRBV5-1 and J usage is TRBJ2-1, with unresolved D. The CDR3 extends over 11 amino acids. The germline gives CDR1 SGHRS, CDR2 YFSETQ. Trimming shortened V by 4 bases and J by 7 bases, and 6 bases separated the two germline ends. CDR3 nucleotides: TGCGCCAGCAGCCTCCTTAATGAGCAGTTCTTC. It translates to CASSLLNEQFF.

V usage is TRBV6-1 and J usage is TRBJ2-1, with 9 positions matching TRBD2. This CDR3 has 14 residues. Trimming cost V 7 bases and J 5 bases; bases outside gene matches: 6. Germline CDR1 is MNHNS and CDR2 is SASEGT. The DNA of the CDR3 is TGTGCCAGCACCGTAGCGGGAGCCAACAATGAGCAGTTCTTC. The encoded protein is CASTVAGANNEQFF.

This clone appeared a few times. Other DNA sequences within the sample encode an identical CDR3. The chain has TRBV5-4 and TRBJ2-7; tentatively, D is TRBD1 (5 bases). The ends were cut back, 0 bases at V and 0 bases at J, with 10 bases in the middle. The CDR3 has 15 amino acids. CDR1 SGHNT and CDR2 YYREEE come from the germline V gene (reference sequence). CDR3 protein: CASSLVRGGSYEQYF. Here the CDR3 DNA reads TGTGCCAGCAGCTTGGTAAGGGGCGGCTCCTACGAGCAGTACTTC.

The rearrangement joins TRBV9 to TRBJ1-2; TRBD1 matches at 8 bases. CDR3 size: 15 residues. CDR1 is SGDLS and CDR2 is YYNGEE in the germline V gene. The ends lost 0 bases at V and 3 bases at J; junction bases unmatched: 4. CDR3 protein: CASSVVAGGHYGYTF. CDR3 in DNA: TGTGCCAGCAGCGTAGTCGCAGGGGGCCACTATGGCTACACCTTC.

V and J are TRBV19 and TRBJ2-5, with a weak D call TRBD2 (5 bases). Germline CDR1 LNHDA, CDR2 SQIVND (reference sequence). This CDR3 spans 17 amino acids. Trimming removed 1 base at V and 2 bases at J, with 17 bases between. The CDR3 here is CASSIVSPQAVQETQYF. DNA for the CDR3: TGTGCCAGTAGTATAGTTAGCCCGCAAGCGGTTCAAGAGACCCAGTACTTC.

This clone occurred a few times. The chain recombines TRBV5-6 with TRBJ2-7, with D possibly matching TRBD2 (6 bases). The CDR3 is made up of 14 amino acids. CDR1 is SGHDT and CDR2 is YYEEEE in the germline V gene. V lost 2 bases, J lost 6 bases, and 15 bases lay in between. CDR3 DNA: TGTGCCAGCAGCTTTGGGGTACCCGGGAGCGAGCAGTACTTC. Its translation is CASSFGVPGSEQYF. Combining the CDR3 with reference TRBV5-6 and TRBJ2-7 gives the whole variable domain DAGVTQSPTHLIKTRGQQVTLRCSPKSGHDTVSWYQQALGQGPQFIFQYYEEEERQRGNFPDRFSGHQFPNYSSELNVNALLLGDSALYLCASSFGVPGSEQYFGPGTRLTVT.